This is a list of T cell receptor beta chains from one sample in a study of T cell repertoires in cytomegalovirus infection. A single record per CDR3 protein comes from TCRdb applying MiXCR to the reads. The profile shows fewer than 300,000 distinct CDR3 sequences, 25% of them singletons. The sample consisted of PBMCs. The receptors come from a human donor in good health (CMV status not recorded). Some clones in this sample may be carry-over from other donors' samples. Both conserved end residues are part of each CDR3. D genes are given only for firm matches. Size values are once, few and many counts, or a class for expanded clones, and some rows have none.

TRBV7-9	TRBJ2-7	many	18	TRBD2	TGTGCCAGCCGACCGGGACTAGCGGGAGGCCCAGACCGATACGAGCAGTACTTC	CASRPGLAGGPDRYEQYF
TRBV30	TRBJ2-3	-	16	TRBD2	TGTGCCTGGAGTGTACTGGGGCTCGGGGGGACAGATACGCAGTATTTT	CAWSVLGLGGTDTQYF
TRBV4-1	TRBJ1-1	few	15	TRBD1	TGCGCCAGCAGCCGAGGACAGGGGACGAACACTGAAGCTTTCTTT	CASSRGQGTNTEAFF
TRBV20-1	TRBJ1-3	-	16	-	TGCAGTGCTAGAGGCCTGATGGGGAACAGGGAAAACACCATATATTTT	CSARGLMGNRENTIYF
TRBV7-2	TRBJ1-5	-	16	-	TGTGCCAGCAGCTTAGTTCAGGGCAGGGGAGATCAGCCCCAGCATTTT	CASSLVQGRGDQPQHF
TRBV28	TRBJ1-6	-	13	-	TGTGCCAGCAGTTTGGAGTATAATTCACCCCTCCACTTT	CASSLEYNSPLHF
TRBV19	TRBJ2-3	-	13	-	TGTGCCAGTAGTATCGGCGATTGGGATACGCAGTATTTT	CASSIGDWDTQYF
TRBV12-3/TRBV12-4	TRBJ2-7	-	14	-	TGTGCCAGCAGTTTTGGAGGGAGTTCCAACGAGCAGTACTTC	CASSFGGSSNEQYF
TRBV7-2	TRBJ2-1	few	15	TRBD2	TGTGCCAGCAGCCCTCCCGGGACTAGCGCCAATGAGCAGTTCTTC	CASSPPGTSANEQFF
TRBV12-5	TRBJ1-2	-	15	-	TGTGCTAGTGGTTTTTGGGGGACGGTAATCTATGGCTACACCTTC	CASGFWGTVIYGYTF
TRBV20-1	TRBJ2-1	-	17	TRBD2	TGCAGTGCTAGGGTAGCGGGGTCCTTAAGCTCCTACAATGAGCAGTTCTTC	CSARVAGSLSSYNEQFF
TRBV14	TRBJ2-5	-	17	-	TGTGCCAGCAGCCAAGAAATCCAGGGGGACTACCAAGAGACCCAGTACTTC	CASSQEIQGDYQETQYF
TRBV7-2	TRBJ1-5	few	12	-	TGTGCCAGCAGCTTAAACAGTCAGCCCCAGCATTTT	CASSLNSQPQHF
TRBV29-1	TRBJ1-1	few	13	-	TGCAGCGTTGACGGGTACCCGAACACTGAAGCTTTCTTT	CSVDGYPNTEAFF
TRBV27	TRBJ1-1	-	17	-	TGTGCCAGCAGTTTCCCCGGCAGGAGGATGATGAACACTGAAGCTTTCTTT	CASSFPGRRMMNTEAFF
TRBV5-5	TRBJ1-5	-	13	TRBD1	TGTGCCAGCAGCGAGACAGGGAATCAGCCCCAGCATTTT	CASSETGNQPQHF
TRBV20-1	TRBJ2-3	-	18	TRBD2	TGCAGTGCTAGAGACCTACTACTACTAGCGGGGAGCACAGATACGCAGTATTTT	CSARDLLLLAGSTDTQYF
TRBV7-9	TRBJ2-5	few	14	-	TGTGCCAGCAGCCCTAGACGTGGGCAAGAGACCCAGTACTTC	CASSPRRGQETQYF
TRBV27	TRBJ2-6	once	17	-	TGTGCCAGCAGTTTAGCCGGGTTCGGAACTGGGGCCAACGTCCTGACTTTC	CASSLAGFGTGANVLTF
TRBV7-2	TRBJ2-1	many	14	-	TGTGCCAGCAGCTCGGGACTTCAATACAATGAGCAGTTCTTC	CASSSGLQYNEQFF
TRBV7-2	TRBJ1-2	many	13	-	TGTGCCAGCAGCACCCCAGGCCAGTATGGCTACACCTTC	CASSTPGQYGYTF
TRBV6-5	TRBJ2-1	few	15	-	TGTGCCAGCAGTTACCAGGAAGGGTTAGGGAATGAGCAGTTCTTC	CASSYQEGLGNEQFF
TRBV5-1	TRBJ2-5	-	14	-	TGCGCCAGCAGCTCCCACCGGGGCCAAGAGACCCAGTACTTC	CASSSHRGQETQYF
TRBV7-7	TRBJ2-1	few	16	TRBD2	TGTGCTAGCAGCTTATATAGCGGGGGGGCCGAGAATGAGCAGTTCTTC	CASSLYSGGAENEQFF
TRBV5-5	TRBJ1-2	medium-sized	14	-	TGTGCCAGCAGCTCCCCGGGAGTTACCTATGGCTACACCTTC	CASSSPGVTYGYTF
TRBV7-2	TRBJ2-1	many	13	-	TGTGCCAGCAGCCTGGACAGTACGCTACCGCAGTTCTTC	CASSLDSTLPQFF
TRBV12-3/TRBV12-4	TRBJ2-1	-	15	TRBD2	TGTGCCAGCAGTTCCCAGGGACTAGCGGGAGACGAGCAGTTCTTC	CASSSQGLAGDEQFF
TRBV7-2	TRBJ1-1	few	14	TRBD1	TGTGCCAGCAGCTCGCAGGGGGCGAACACTGAAGCTTTCTTT	CASSSQGANTEAFF
TRBV7-9	TRBJ1-2	-	15	-	TGTGCCAGCAGCTCGTTGGGGGGGATGAGTCGTGGCTACACCTTC	CASSSLGGMSRGYTF
TRBV7-6	TRBJ1-3	few	17	TRBD1	TGTGCCAGCAGTCAAAATACAGGGGAATACTCTGGAAACACCATATATTTT	CASSQNTGEYSGNTIYF
TRBV10-3	TRBJ2-7	once	14	-	TGTGCCATCAGGTCCTCGGGACTCCTCTCCGAGCAGTACTTC	CAIRSSGLLSEQYF
TRBV7-6	TRBJ1-1	-	16	-	TGTGCCAGCAGCCGCCCGGGTAGGGGGTTGAACACTGAAGCTTTCTTT	CASSRPGRGLNTEAFF
TRBV6-2/TRBV6-3	TRBJ1-3	once	17	-	TGTGCCAGCAGTTACCTGGGACTCCAGAGCTCTGGAAACACCATATATTTT	CASSYLGLQSSGNTIYF